This entry concerns a single T cell receptor beta chain. The sample comes from a study of a mutant IDH1 vaccine in newly diagnosed glioma. Indicated time point: baseline, week 1 (first vaccination visit). Described treatment: pre-vaccination baseline after standard-of-care therapy. Clones were sequenced by immunoSEQ multiplex PCR, and TCRdb holds only the in-frame ones, with some missing. The sample contains more than 50,000 clones, 86% of which appear only once. CDR3 length: 15 residues. Unmatched junction bases numbered 7, after V lost 3 bases and J lost 5 bases. The germline V gene encodes CDR1 SEHNR and CDR2 FQNEAQ (reference sequence).

The sample in question was PBMCs, obtained from a glioma patient treated with radiotherapy, temozolomide or both. The source is a man aged 25-40 years with glioma. The chain has TRBV7-9 and TRBJ1-5, with TRBD1 identical over 7 bases. The CDR3 protein is CASSFWTGRDQPQHF. The CDR3 DNA follows: TGTGCCAGCAGCTTCTGGACAGGACGGGATCAGCCCCAGCATTTT. Together with reference TRBV7-9 and TRBJ1-5, the CDR3 gives the full variable domain: DTGVSQNPRHKITKRGQNVTFRCDPISEHNRLYWYRQTLGQGPEFLTYFQNEAQLEKSRLLSDRFSAERPKGSFSTLEIQRTEQGDSAMYLCASSFWTGRDQPQHFGDGTRLSIL.